These 18 T cell receptor beta chains originate from one sample sequenced in a study of T cell responses to AZD1222 COVID-19 vaccine (dated by TCRdb to about 2021). Reading the label with the study, this specimen's time point is: baseline before first vaccination. The library was made by the immunoSEQ multiplex PCR assay. Here the immuneACCESS table is served through TCRdb, limited to in-frame sequences with V and J called. Missing clones are a known gap in these copies; in checked studies unresolved V genes cover under half, and the rest lacks a known reason. Across this sample there are more than 140,000 clones, with about 90% seen only once. In total, the top ten clones hold about 5% of the sample. The source was peripheral blood, collected on day 0 of AZD1222 vaccination. The receptor set was obtained from an adult in good health.

The chain employs TRBV6-4 and TRBJ2-3; 7 positions match TRBD2. The junction had 1 base not matched to a gene; V was cut back by 0 bases and J by 4 bases. Germline CDR1 and CDR2: MRHNA and SNTAGT. The CDR3 loop spans 14 amino acids. CDR3 loop: CASSDSAGADTQYF. As DNA, the CDR3 is TGTGCCAGCAGTGACTCGGCGGGAGCAGATACGCAGTATTTT.

The genes are TRBV28 and TRBJ1-1; no definite D call. The V end lost 2 bases, the J end lost 2 bases, and 6 bases lay between the germline ends. This CDR3 comprises 13 residues. Per the germline V gene, CDR1 is MDHEN and CDR2 is SYDVKM. The CDR3 DNA reads as TGTGCCAGCAGTTTAACGGATAACACTGAAGCTTTCTTT. Protein product: CASSLTDNTEAFF.

V gene TRBV27 combines with J gene TRBJ2-7; tentative D call: TRBD1 (6 bases). Trimming cost V 3 bases and J 2 bases, with 17 bases left between them. The CDR3 is 16 residues long. Germline CDR1 and CDR2: MNHEY and SMNVEV (reference sequence). CDR3: CASSLVGPQGTYEQYF. CDR3 coding DNA: TGTGCCAGCAGTTTGGTCGGCCCTCAGGGGACCTACGAGCAGTACTTC.

The CDR3 loop is CASSGGTDYEQYF. CDR3 nucleotides: TGTGCCAGCAGCGGAGGGACAGACTACGAGCAGTACTTC. The V and J genes are TRBV9 and TRBJ2-7; 7 nucleotides align to TRBD1. CDR1 is SGDLS, CDR2 YYNGEE, per germline. This CDR3 has 13 amino acids. With 3 bases clipped from V and 3 bases from J, the junction kept 3 bases outside the gene matches.

The chain has TRBV11-2 and TRBJ2-7; TRBD2 aligns across 7 bases. Per germline, CDR1 SGHAT and CDR2 FQNNGV. The CDR3 length is 15 residues. The junction had 13 bases not matched to a gene; V was cut back by 6 bases and J by 5 bases. CDR3 sequence reads: CASSLTGGGGDEQYF. CDR3 in DNA: TGTGCCAGCAGTCTCACTGGGGGGGGAGGCGACGAGCAGTACTTC.

The CDR3 loop is CASTTRLAGGTETQYF. CDR3 nucleotides: TGTGCCAGCACCACAAGGCTAGCGGGAGGTACAGAGACCCAGTACTTC. This chain uses TRBV5-4 with TRBJ2-5, with 11 bases aligning to TRBD2. The CDR3 covers 16 residues. The germline V gene has CDR1 SGHNT and CDR2 YYREEE (reference sequence). Losses at the gene ends were 6 bases for V and 4 bases for J; bases not matched to a gene: 11.

The chain uses TRBV28 and TRBJ1-1, with TRBD1 identical over 8 bases. V gave up 4 bases and J gave up 8 bases; unmatched junction bases: 15. The germline V gene encodes CDR1 MDHEN and CDR2 SYDVKM. The CDR3 spans 16 residues. CDR3 sequence reads: CASSSWAIRTGLEAFF. Written as DNA, the CDR3 is TGTGCCAGCAGTTCCTGGGCGATTCGGACAGGGTTAGAAGCTTTCTTT.

The count of this clone is one. The V and J genes are TRBV28 and TRBJ2-1; 10 bases align to TRBD2. There are 16 residues in the CDR3. Germline V gene data show CDR1 as MDHEN and CDR2 as SYDVKM. Trimming at V came to 2 bases and at J to 0 bases, leaving 1 base not matched to a gene. CDR3 DNA sequence: TGTGCCAGCAGTTTAACTAGCGGGACCTCCTACAATGAGCAGTTCTTC. Protein sequence: CASSLTSGTSYNEQFF.

This chain connects TRBV24-1 to TRBJ2-2; TRBD1 matches at 9 bases. This CDR3 spans 17 amino acids. The junction had 10 bases not matched to a gene; V was cut back by 4 bases and J by 5 bases. Germline-derived CDR1 and CDR2 are KGHDR and SFDVKD. The CDR3 here is CATSDRPGQGLTGELFF. In nucleotides, the CDR3 is TGTGCCACCAGTGACCGCCCGGGACAGGGCCTAACCGGGGAGCTGTTTTTT.

V and J are TRBV24-1 and TRBJ2-2; tentatively, D is TRBD2 (6 bases). Germline loops: CDR1 KGHDR, CDR2 SFDVKD. V shed 3 bases and J shed 4 bases, with 14 bases lying between them. The CDR3 has 16 residues. In nucleotides, the CDR3 is TGTGCCACCAGTGATCATAGGCAGGGAGGCACCGGGGAGCTGTTTTTT. Translated, it gives CATSDHRQGGTGELFF.

The chain uses TRBV29-1 and TRBJ2-1, with 16 bases fitting TRBD2. V was pared by 4 bases and J by 7 bases, with 7 bases of the junction left unmatched. CDR1 and CDR2 (germline): SQVTM, ANQGSEA. The CDR3 has 16 residues. CDR3 sequence reads: CSVGGLAGGPGNEQFF. In DNA, the CDR3 is TGCAGCGTTGGGGGACTAGCGGGAGGGCCGGGGAATGAGCAGTTCTTC.

The chain carries TRBV2 and TRBJ2-3; TRBD2 might be the D (6 bases). This CDR3 is built from 16 residues. V shed 4 bases and J shed 0 bases, with 14 bases lying between them. CDR1 is SNHLY and CDR2 is FYNNEI in the germline V gene. The CDR3, as DNA: TGTGCCAGCAGTGGACTGGGGGGAGTTAGCACAGATACGCAGTATTTT. Its translation: CASSGLGGVSTDTQYF.

CDR3 coding DNA: TGTGTTACACACAGCGAACTAACGGCGGGCTACACCTTC. The encoded protein is CVTHSELTAGYTF. The chain is built from TRBV10-3 and TRBJ1-2; D is unresolved. The CDR3 totals 13 residues. Germline-derived CDR1 and CDR2 are ENHRY and SYGVKD.

J is TRBJ2-2 and V is TRBV27, with 10 bases lining up with TRBD2. J gave up 4 bases and V 6 bases, and 8 bases lay outside the gene matches. CDR3 length equals 16 residues. Germline V gene data show CDR1 as MNHEY and CDR2 as SMNVEV (reference sequence). For the CDR3, the DNA is TGTGCCAGCAGGACACTAGCGGGAAGTTTCACCGGGGAGCTGTTTTTT. Protein sequence: CASRTLAGSFTGELFF.

This chain connects TRBV2 to TRBJ2-1; no definite D call. Per the germline V gene, CDR1 is SNHLY and CDR2 is FYNNEI. V lost 9 bases to trimming and J lost 0 bases, with 9 bases between them. CDR3 length: 13 residues. CDR3 DNA sequence: TGTGCCAGTCCCGAAGTCTCCTACAATGAGCAGTTCTTC. Translated: CASPEVSYNEQFF.

This clone has a single count. The V and J genes are TRBV6-5 and TRBJ1-1, with 8 bases fitting TRBD1. Germline CDR1 and CDR2: MNHEY and SVGAGI. Trimming took 6 bases from V and 5 from J; bases not matched to a gene: 5. This CDR3 is 13 amino acids long. CDR3 DNA: TGTGCCAGCAGGTTTAACAGGGGGACTGAAGCTTTCTTT. Protein sequence: CASRFNRGTEAFF.

V is TRBV24-1 and J is TRBJ2-5, with 7 nucleotides matching TRBD2. Germline CDR1 is KGHDR and CDR2 is SFDVKD. After removal of 4 bases from V and 3 bases from J, the junction contained 7 bases not matched to a gene. This CDR3 is 15 amino acids long. CDR3 sequence (DNA): TGTGCCACCAGTGACCCGACTAGCAGAGAAGAGACCCAGTACTTC. Its protein product is CATSDPTSREETQYF.

The chain uses TRBV7-9 and TRBJ1-2; D unresolved. The CDR3 is 16 residues long. The germline V gene encodes CDR1 SEHNR and CDR2 FQNEAQ (reference sequence). Trimming stripped 5 bases from V and 0 bases from J, with 16 bases between. CDR3 loop: CASSQRTDFTNYGYTF. The DNA for the CDR3 is TGTGCCAGCAGCCAACGGACGGACTTTACTAACTATGGCTACACCTTC.